Listed below are T cell receptor beta chains from one sample, sequenced in a study of post-analysis software for immune sequencing data. TCRdb recomputed calls from the PCR reads with MiXCR, one row per CDR3 protein. The sample yields 150,000 to 200,000 distinct CDR3 sequences, roughly 31% seen once. Source material: blood. These TCRs come from a girl between 5 and 17 years old with multiple sclerosis. Both conserved end residues are part of each CDR3. The D gene is left open where the match is weak. Expanded clones get a size class; other rows say once, few or many, or leave the size out.

>-|-|TRBV20-1|TRBJ2-3
CSARGQGTDTQYF
TGCAGTGCTAGAGGACAGGGCACAGATACGCAGTATTTT
>TRBD2|-|TRBV6-2/TRBV6-3|TRBJ2-1
CASNAGTSGYNEQFF
TGTGCCAGCAATGCCGGGACTAGCGGATACAATGAGCAGTTCTTC
>-|-|TRBV12-3/TRBV12-4|TRBJ1-6
CASSLGGVSSPLHF
TGTGCCAGCAGTTTGGGGGGCGTCAGTTCACCCCTCCACTTT
>-|few|TRBV30|TRBJ2-1
CAWSVRAVAEQFF
TGTGCCTGGAGTGTACGGGCTGTGGCTGAGCAGTTCTTC
>-|many|TRBV29-1|TRBJ2-1
CSVGGNEQFF
TGCAGCGTTGGAGGTAATGAGCAGTTCTTC
>TRBD1|many|TRBV7-3|TRBJ2-1
CASSPGQVMDEQFF
TGTGCCAGCAGCCCGGGACAGGTCATGGATGAGCAGTTCTTC
>TRBD2|-|TRBV18|TRBJ2-1
CASSPGTSGRIAYNEQFF
TGTGCCAGCTCACCCGGGACTAGCGGGAGAATTGCCTACAATGAGCAGTTCTTC
>-|-|TRBV5-1|TRBJ1-4
CASGPGTTNEKLFF
TGCGCCAGCGGCCCAGGGACGACTAATGAAAAACTGTTTTTT
>-|few|TRBV11-2|TRBJ2-3
CASSFSGAPDTDTQYF
TGTGCCAGCAGCTTTTCAGGGGCTCCTGACACAGATACGCAGTATTTT
>TRBD2|few|TRBV4-1|TRBJ2-7
CASSQDALPGLAGGSSYNEQYF
TGCGCCAGCAGCCAAGATGCCCTACCGGGACTAGCGGGGGGGAGCTCCTACAATGAGCAGTACTTC
>TRBD2|few|TRBV20-1|TRBJ2-5
CSANQRETGLAGPSETQYF
TGCAGTGCTAATCAGAGGGAAACGGGACTAGCGGGCCCTTCAGAGACCCAGTACTTC
>-|-|TRBV4-2|TRBJ2-3
CAGSQQERSTDTQYF
TGTGCCGGCAGCCAACAAGAGCGGTCCACAGATACGCAGTATTTT
>-|few|TRBV27|TRBJ2-1
CASSYSSGAYNEQFF
TGTGCCAGCAGTTATAGTTCGGGGGCCTACAATGAGCAGTTCTTC
>-|many|TRBV7-8|TRBJ1-4
CASSPWSTNEKLFF
TGTGCCAGCAGCCCATGGTCAACTAATGAAAAACTGTTTTTT
>-|few|TRBV7-6|TRBJ2-3
CASTRSNTDAQYF
TGTGCCAGCACCCGAAGCAACACAGATGCGCAGTATTTT
>TRBD1|-|TRBV12-3/TRBV12-4|TRBJ1-6
CASSLPGTGFYNSCNSPLHF
TGTGCCAGCAGTTTACCCGGGACAGGGTTTTATAACTCCTGTAATTCACCCCTCCACTTT
>TRBD2|-|TRBV28|TRBJ2-1
CASSFGGGFDSYEQFF
TGTGCCAGCAGTTTCGGGGGGGGTTTTGATTCCTACGAGCAGTTCTTC
>-|-|TRBV20-1|TRBJ1-6
CSARTGRSRGSPLHF
TGCAGTGCTAGAACCGGCCGGTCTCGGGGGTCACCCCTCCACTTT
>-|-|TRBV20-1|TRBJ2-3
CSARSTNTQYF
TGCAGTGCACGATCTACAAATACGCAGTATTTT
>-|few|TRBV28|TRBJ1-2
CASSSNQGWASGYTF
TGTGCCAGCAGTTCTAACCAAGGATGGGCAAGCGGCTACACCTTC
>-|many|TRBV11-2|TRBJ2-5
CASSLWDLETQYF
TGTGCCAGCAGCTTATGGGATCTAGAGACCCAGTACTTC
>-|many|TRBV10-3|TRBJ2-1
CAITRAVEANEQFF
TGTGCCATCACCAGAGCGGTTGAGGCCAATGAGCAGTTCTTC
>-|few|TRBV10-3|TRBJ2-1
CAISERNEQFF
TGTGCCATCAGTGAGCGGAATGAGCAGTTCTTC
>-|-|TRBV30|TRBJ2-1
CAWNFKAYNEQFF
TGTGCCTGGAACTTCAAGGCCTACAATGAGCAGTTCTTC
>TRBD2|-|TRBV9|TRBJ2-5
CASSLGTSGVRETQYF
TGTGCCAGCAGCCTAGGGACTAGCGGGGTTCGAGAGACCCAGTACTTC
>-|many|TRBV3-1|TRBJ2-7
CASSQTQGNRYF
TGTGCCAGCAGCCAAACACAGGGAAATCGGTACTTC
>-|-|TRBV7-2|TRBJ2-5
CASSLARNGGEKTQYF
TGTGCCAGCAGCTTAGCACGGAACGGGGGCGAAAAGACCCAGTACTTC
>-|once|TRBV7-6|TRBJ2-7
CASSSYQGPGESYEQYF
TGTGCCAGCAGCTCCTACCAAGGGCCAGGGGAATCCTACGAGCAGTACTTC
>TRBD1|many|TRBV6-5|TRBJ1-5
CASSRTGQGNQPQHF
TGTGCCAGCAGTAGGACAGGGCAGGGCAATCAGCCCCAGCATTTT
>-|few|TRBV28|TRBJ1-5
CASSLPSRQPQHF
TGTGCCAGCAGTTTACCCTCCCGACAGCCCCAGCATTTT
>TRBD2|-|TRBV6-5|TRBJ2-3
CATVGLDDGGTDTQYF
TGTGCCACCGTTGGACTAGACGATGGCGGCACAGATACGCAGTATTTT
>TRBD1|many|TRBV7-2|TRBJ2-7
CASSIDRGPYEQYF
TGTGCCAGCAGCATAGACAGGGGGCCCTACGAGCAGTACTTC
>-|-|TRBV5-1|TRBJ2-7
CASSLVDEQYF
TGCGCCAGCAGCTTGGTGGATGAGCAGTACTTC
>-|-|TRBV28|TRBJ1-6
CASSFLTGYNSPPHF
TGTGCCAGCAGTTTCCTGACCGGGTATAATTCACCCCCCCACTTT
>-|-|TRBV18|TRBJ1-1
CASSDWGTNTEAFF
TGTGCCAGCTCAGATTGGGGCACGAACACTGAAGCTTTCTTT
>-|-|TRBV12-3/TRBV12-4|TRBJ1-1
CASSLRPNTEAFF
TGTGCCAGCAGTTTAAGGCCGAACACTGAAGCTTTCTTT
>TRBD2|-|TRBV7-2|TRBJ2-7
CASSLLAGGSYEQYF
TGTGCCAGCAGCTTGCTAGCGGGAGGCTCCTACGAGCAGTACTTC
>TRBD1|few|TRBV12-3/TRBV12-4|TRBJ2-4
CASSSRQGNIQYF
TGTGCCAGCAGTTCTCGACAGGGGAACATTCAGTACTTC
>-|-|TRBV12-3/TRBV12-4|TRBJ1-2
CASSLGRDGCTF
TGTGCCAGCAGTTTGGGCAGGGATGGCTGCACCTTC
>-|once|TRBV10-3|TRBJ1-5
CAISVGVGSNQPQHF
TGTGCCATCAGTGTGGGCGTAGGGAGCAATCAGCCCCAGCATTTT
>-|-|TRBV5-1|TRBJ1-6
CASTLAGATYNSPLHF
TGCGCCAGCACCCTGGCAGGGGCGACCTATAATTCACCCCTCCACTTT
>-|once|TRBV27|TRBJ1-4
CASRGAEKLFF
TGTGCCAGCAGGGGGGCGGAAAAACTGTTTTTT
>-|many|TRBV29-1|TRBJ2-3
CSVDSSTDTQYF
TGCAGCGTTGATTCTAGCACAGATACGCAGTATTTT
>-|many|TRBV5-1|TRBJ2-3
CASSGTLPTDTQYF
TGCGCCAGCTCCGGGACTCTCCCGACAGATACGCAGTATTTT
>TRBD2|-|TRBV3-1|TRBJ2-7
CASSYRIAGVECEQYF
TGTGCCAGCAGTTATAGAATAGCGGGAGTTGAATGCGAGCAGTACTTC
>TRBD2|-|TRBV20-1|TRBJ2-7
CSARDGQRESKVNEQYF
TGCAGTGCTAGGGACGGCCAGCGGGAGAGTAAAGTCAATGAGCAGTACTTC
>-|-|TRBV10-3|TRBJ1-1
CAISTGQRTEAFF
TGTGCCATCAGCACGGGGCAGAGAACTGAAGCTTTCTTT
>-|-|TRBV7-6|TRBJ2-5
CASSHPSGQETQYF
TGTGCCAGCAGCCACCCCTCGGGCCAAGAGACCCAGTACTTC
>TRBD2|many|TRBV20-1|TRBJ2-7
CSVPTSASSYEQYF
TGCAGTGTCCCGACTAGCGCGAGCTCCTACGAGCAGTACTTC
>-|-|TRBV3-1|TRBJ1-1
CASSPPRGMNTEAFF
TGTGCCAGCAGCCCCCCGAGGGGTATGAACACTGAAGCTTTCTTT
>TRBD2|few|TRBV5-1|TRBJ2-7
CANAPGTSGRSSYNEQYF
TGCGCCAACGCGCCCGGGACTAGCGGTCGTAGCTCCTACAATGAGCAGTACTTC
>-|few|TRBV15|TRBJ1-1
CATSRFGGNTEAFF
TGTGCCACCAGCCGCTTCGGAGGAAACACTGAAGCTTTCTTT
>-|-|TRBV12-3/TRBV12-4|TRBJ2-2
CASSLYIGELFF
TGTGCCAGCAGTTTATATATCGGGGAGCTGTTTTTT
>TRBD1|-|TRBV29-1|TRBJ2-3
CSEQGLTDTQYF
TGCAGCGAACAGGGGCTCACAGATACGCAGTATTTT
>TRBD1|few|TRBV28|TRBJ2-3
CASSPFSIRDRRQDTQYF
TGTGCCAGCAGCCCTTTCTCCATCCGGGACAGGCGGCAGGATACGCAGTATTTT
>TRBD2|-|TRBV7-3|TRBJ2-1
CASSLASGRSFYNEQFF
TGTGCCAGCAGCTTAGCGAGCGGGAGATCCTTCTACAATGAGCAGTTCTTC
>TRBD1|many|TRBV12-3/TRBV12-4|TRBJ2-7
CASSSDRAAEQYF
TGTGCCAGCAGTTCTGACAGGGCGGCCGAGCAGTACTTC
>-|-|TRBV6-1|TRBJ1-3
CASSRARDTGHGNTIYF
TGTGCCAGCAGTCGGGCTCGGGATACCGGGCATGGAAACACCATATATTTT
>-|-|TRBV10-3|TRBJ2-7
CAISESSDRQYF
TGTGCCATCAGTGAGTCTTCGGACAGGCAGTACTTC